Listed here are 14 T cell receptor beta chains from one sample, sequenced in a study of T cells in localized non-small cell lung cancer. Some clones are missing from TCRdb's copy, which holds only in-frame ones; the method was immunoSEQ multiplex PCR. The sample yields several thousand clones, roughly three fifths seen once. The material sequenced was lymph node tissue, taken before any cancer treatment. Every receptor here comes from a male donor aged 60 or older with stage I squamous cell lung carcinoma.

The CDR3 region is CSVASGNQPQHF. In nucleotides, the CDR3 is TGCAGCGTCGCATCAGGGAATCAGCCCCAGCATTTT. This chain links TRBV29-1 with TRBJ1-5; possible D gene TRBD1, 5 bases. This CDR3 spans 12 amino acids. Germline CDR1 reads SQVTM; CDR2 reads ANQGSEA. V was shortened by 6 bases and J by 4 bases, with 10 bases between the two germline ends.

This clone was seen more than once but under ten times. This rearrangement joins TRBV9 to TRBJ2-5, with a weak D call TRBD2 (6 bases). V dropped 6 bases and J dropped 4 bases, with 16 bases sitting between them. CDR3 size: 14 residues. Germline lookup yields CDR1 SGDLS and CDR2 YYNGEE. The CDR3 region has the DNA TGTGCCAGCATGGCGGGGAGCCTTCGAGAGACCCAGTACTTC. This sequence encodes CASMAGSLRETQYF.

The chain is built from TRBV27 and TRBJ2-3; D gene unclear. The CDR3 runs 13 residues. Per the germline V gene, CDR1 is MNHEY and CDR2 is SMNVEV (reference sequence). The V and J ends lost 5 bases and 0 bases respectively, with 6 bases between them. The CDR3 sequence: CASSHASTDTQYF. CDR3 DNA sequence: TGTGCCAGCAGTCACGCTAGCACAGATACGCAGTATTTT.

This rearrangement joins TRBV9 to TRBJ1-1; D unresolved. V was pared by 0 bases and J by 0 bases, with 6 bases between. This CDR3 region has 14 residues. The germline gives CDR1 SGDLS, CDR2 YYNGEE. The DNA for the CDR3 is TGTGCCAGCAGCGTAGCACAGATGAACACTGAAGCTTTCTTT. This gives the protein CASSVAQMNTEAFF.

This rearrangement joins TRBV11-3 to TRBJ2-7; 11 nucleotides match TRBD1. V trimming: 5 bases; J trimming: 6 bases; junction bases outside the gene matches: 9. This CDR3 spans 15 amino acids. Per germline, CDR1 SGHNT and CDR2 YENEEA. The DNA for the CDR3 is TGTGCCAGCAGCCCAGCGCGGACAGGGGGCGGCGAGCAGTACTTC. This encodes CASSPARTGGGEQYF.

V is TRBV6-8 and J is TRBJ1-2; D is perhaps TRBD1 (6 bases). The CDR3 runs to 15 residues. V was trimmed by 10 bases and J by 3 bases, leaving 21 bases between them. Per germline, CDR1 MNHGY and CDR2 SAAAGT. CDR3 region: CAIRGQQGGDYGYTF. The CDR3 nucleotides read TGTGCCATCAGGGGACAACAGGGTGGAGACTATGGCTACACCTTC.

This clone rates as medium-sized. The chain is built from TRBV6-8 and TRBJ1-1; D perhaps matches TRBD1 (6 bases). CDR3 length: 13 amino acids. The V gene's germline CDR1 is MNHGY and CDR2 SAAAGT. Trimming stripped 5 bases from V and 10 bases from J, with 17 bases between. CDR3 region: CASSVDQQGRAFF. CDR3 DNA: TGTGCCAGCAGTGTCGACCAACAGGGAAGAGCTTTCTTT.

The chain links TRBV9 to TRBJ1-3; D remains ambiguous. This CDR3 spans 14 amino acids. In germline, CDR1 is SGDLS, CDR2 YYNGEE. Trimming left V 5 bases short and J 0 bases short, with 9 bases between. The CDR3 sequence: CASSATSSGNTIYF. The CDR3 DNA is TGTGCCAGCAGTGCCACGAGCTCTGGAAACACCATATATTTT.

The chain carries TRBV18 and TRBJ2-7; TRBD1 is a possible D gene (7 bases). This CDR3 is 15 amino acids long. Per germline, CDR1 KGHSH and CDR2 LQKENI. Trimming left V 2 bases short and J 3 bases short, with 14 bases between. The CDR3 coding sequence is TGTGCCAGCTCACCAGGGTCAGGGGGGTTCTACGAGCAGTACTTC. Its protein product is CASSPGSGGFYEQYF.

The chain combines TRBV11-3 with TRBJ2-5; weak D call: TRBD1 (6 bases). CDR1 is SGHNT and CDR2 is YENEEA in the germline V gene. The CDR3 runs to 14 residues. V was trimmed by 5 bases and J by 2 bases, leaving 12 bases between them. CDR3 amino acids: CASSSGQHQETQYF. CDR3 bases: TGTGCCAGCAGCAGCGGACAGCATCAAGAGACCCAGTACTTC.

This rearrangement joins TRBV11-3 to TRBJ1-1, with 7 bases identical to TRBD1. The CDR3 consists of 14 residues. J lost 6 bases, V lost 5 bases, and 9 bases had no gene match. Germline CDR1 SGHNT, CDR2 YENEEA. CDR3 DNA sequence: TGTGCCAGCAGCCACCGTCGACAGGGCCCTGAAGCTTTCTTT. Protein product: CASSHRRQGPEAFF.

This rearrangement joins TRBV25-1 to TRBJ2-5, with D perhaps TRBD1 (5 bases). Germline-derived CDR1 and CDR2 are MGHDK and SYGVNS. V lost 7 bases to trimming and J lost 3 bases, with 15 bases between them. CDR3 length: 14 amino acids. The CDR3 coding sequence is TGTGCCAGCAAGGGGAAAGGGTACGAAGAGACCCAGTACTTC. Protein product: CASKGKGYEETQYF. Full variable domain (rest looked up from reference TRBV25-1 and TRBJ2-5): EADIYQTPRYLVIGTGKKITLECSQTMGHDKMYWYQQDPGMELHLIHYSYGVNSTEKGDLSSESTVSRIRTEHFPLTLESARPSHTSQYLCASKGKGYEETQYFGPGTRLLVL.

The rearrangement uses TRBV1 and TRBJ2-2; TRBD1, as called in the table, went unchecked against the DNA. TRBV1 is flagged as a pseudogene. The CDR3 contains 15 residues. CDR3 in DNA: TGCGCCAGCAGCCAAGGACAGGGGGCGGACGGGGAGCTGTTTTTT. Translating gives CASSQGQGADGELFF.

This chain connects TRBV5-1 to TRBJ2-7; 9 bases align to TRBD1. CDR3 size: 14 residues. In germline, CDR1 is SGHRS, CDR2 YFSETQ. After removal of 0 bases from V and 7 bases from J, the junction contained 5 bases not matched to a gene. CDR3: CASSLGDRVGEQYF. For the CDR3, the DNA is TGCGCCAGCAGCTTGGGGGACAGGGTTGGGGAGCAGTACTTC.